This is a list of T cell receptor beta chains from one sample in a study of shared clonotypes between healthy human individuals. Repertoires were generated with immunoSEQ multiplex PCR, while TCRdb's copy carries only in-frame clones and drops some. The repertoire consists of about 490,000 clones, with over 70% occurring once and the leading ten covering 12%. Sequencing used PBMCs. All receptors derive from a middle-aged woman in good health. Some clones in this sample may be carry-over from other donors' samples. Each CDR3 is given with its conserved first and last residue. The order of the fields is CDR3 DNA, CDR3 protein, J gene, clone size, V gene, D gene. A D gene is named only where the DNA matches it firmly. Clone size is not always given. Where it is, it says once, few, many or a class for expanded clones.

TGCGCCAGCAGCCAGTCCCCGGGACTAGCGGGAGGACATGAGCAGTTCTTC | CASSQSPGLAGGHEQFF | TRBJ2-1 | . | TRBV4-3 | TRBD2
TGTGCCAGCAGTTCCGAGGGTCTGTACCAAGAGACCCAGTACTTC | CASSSEGLYQETQYF | TRBJ2-5 | many | TRBV6-6 | .
TGTGCCAGCAGCGGACCAGGGAACGAGCAGTTCTTC | CASSGPGNEQFF | TRBJ2-1 | . | TRBV11-2 | .
TGTGCCAGCAGCGGATGGACTAGCGGGAACAACTACGAGCAGTACTTC | CASSGWTSGNNYEQYF | TRBJ2-7 | many | TRBV7-6 | TRBD2
TGTGCCATCAGTGAGTCTGGGTGGTCCCAGCATTTT | CAISESGWSQHF | TRBJ1-5 | . | TRBV10-3 | .
TGTGCCAGCAGTTTAGGTCGGCAAGAGACCCAGTACTTC | CASSLGRQETQYF | TRBJ2-5 | . | TRBV28 | .
TGTGCCAGCAGCTTAGCTGCGACAGTTAGCAATCAGCCCCAGCATTTT | CASSLAATVSNQPQHF | TRBJ1-5 | . | TRBV7-2 | .
TGTGCCAGCCGGAGCACAGATACGCAGTATTTT | CASRSTDTQYF | TRBJ2-3 | . | TRBV28 | .
TGTGCCAGCAGCTTGTTTTTTTCACAGTTCATGAACACTGAAGCTTTCTTT | CASSLFFSQFMNTEAFF | TRBJ1-1 | once | TRBV5-6 | .
TGTGCCAGCAGCTTAAAGAAGGGACAGCTGGCGCTCGAGCAGTACTTC | CASSLKKGQLALEQYF | TRBJ2-7 | . | TRBV11-2 | TRBD1
TGTGCCAGCAGTCGGAGGGAGAACACTGAAGCTTTCTTT | CASSRRENTEAFF | TRBJ1-1 | . | TRBV6-5 | .
TGTGCCAGCAGTGTCGAGGGAGTCGGCACTGAAGCTTTCTTT | CASSVEGVGTEAFF | TRBJ1-1 | . | TRBV2 | .
TGTGCCAGTAGTATTGCCAGGGGGCTTGAAGCTTTCTTT | CASSIARGLEAFF | TRBJ1-1 | . | TRBV19 | TRBD1
TGTGCCATCAGTGAGGTAACCGGGAGTCCATCCGAGCAGTACTTC | CAISEVTGSPSEQYF | TRBJ2-7 | . | TRBV10-3 | .
TGTGCCAGCAGTGCCAGAGCAACGTTTAAAGCTTTCTTT | CASSARATFKAFF | TRBJ1-1 | . | TRBV28 | .
TGTGCCAGCACTAGCGGGAGGGCCCCCTACAATGAGCAGTTCTTC | CASTSGRAPYNEQFF | TRBJ2-1 | . | TRBV6-1 | TRBD2
TGTGCCAGCAGCCCTGCCGGGATGAGGAATGAGCAGTTCTTC | CASSPAGMRNEQFF | TRBJ2-1 | . | TRBV7-3 | .
TGTGCCAGCAGGAACAGGGGCAATGAGCAGTTCTTC | CASRNRGNEQFF | TRBJ2-1 | . | TRBV2 | TRBD1
TGTGCCAGCAGCCCCCAGGGCCACGAGCAGTACTTC | CASSPQGHEQYF | TRBJ2-7 | . | TRBV2 | .
TGTGCCAGCAGCCTAGCAGCCTCTAACTACGGCTACACCTTC | CASSLAASNYGYTF | TRBJ1-2 | . | TRBV7-9 | .
TGTGCCAGCAAACGGACGGGTACCTACGAGCAGTACTTC | CASKRTGTYEQYF | TRBJ2-7 | . | TRBV27 | .
TGCGCCAGCAGCTTGGCTAGCGGGAGGCACGAGCAGTACTTC | CASSLASGRHEQYF | TRBJ2-7 | . | TRBV5-1 | TRBD2
TGTGCCTGGCAGGGGCAGGGCAACACCGGGGAGCTGTTTTTT | CAWQGQGNTGELFF | TRBJ2-2 | . | TRBV30 | .